These T cell receptor beta chains were read from a single sample in a study of T cells expressing NK-cell markers. From the 5' RACE reads, TCRdb lists one entry per CDR3 protein and no DNA. Its table records about 460,000 distinct CDR3 sequences. Sequenced material: blood T cells: a sorted CD56 or NKG2C T cell subset, CD4+ or CD8+ T cells, or bulk PBMC T cells (not recorded which). The receptors come from a woman aged 45-65 years in good health. CDR3s include the opening cysteine and the closing phenylalanine or tryptophan.

V gene: TRBV25-1
J gene: TRBJ2-1
CDR3 protein: CASSAPLGEQFF

V gene: TRBV29-1
J gene: TRBJ2-5
CDR3 protein: CSVPGQGIMETQYF

V gene: TRBV11-2
J gene: TRBJ1-1
CDR3 protein: CASSLARQMNTEAFF

V gene: TRBV20-1
J gene: TRBJ2-1
CDR3 protein: CSARDEGLGQFF

V gene: TRBV12-3/TRBV12-4
J gene: TRBJ2-2
CDR3 protein: CASNPRAHGTGELFF

V gene: TRBV4-2
J gene: TRBJ1-2
CDR3 protein: CASSQDPGLYGYTF

V gene: TRBV7-2
J gene: TRBJ1-1
CDR3 protein: CASSPRVGGFTEAFF

V gene: TRBV2
J gene: TRBJ2-3
CDR3 protein: CASSAVADTQYF

V gene: TRBV20-1
J gene: TRBJ2-1
CDR3 protein: CSARDSRTRLGDEQFF

V gene: TRBV19
J gene: TRBJ2-2
CDR3 protein: CASSINPGGPTGELFF

V gene: TRBV7-6
J gene: TRBJ1-2
CDR3 protein: CASKMAGDNYGYTF

V gene: TRBV10-3
J gene: TRBJ2-2
CDR3 protein: CAISGSTSGGANTGELFF

V gene: TRBV20-1
J gene: TRBJ1-3
CDR3 protein: CSASYRDGNTIYF

V gene: TRBV15
J gene: TRBJ2-2
CDR3 protein: CATSRGAVNTGELFF